Listed below are T cell receptor beta chains from one sample, sequenced in a study of cytomegalovirus exposure and HLA in healthy donors. Data came from immunoSEQ multiplex PCR; TCRdb stores just in-frame clones and leaves some out. Altogether around 250,000 clones are present, almost 90% being singletons, with the ten largest covering roughly 0.38%. Input material: PBMCs. These receptors all come from a woman between 18 and 29 years old in good health and CMV-seronegative. CDR3s include the opening cysteine and the closing phenylalanine or tryptophan. Fields, in order: V gene, D gene, clone size, J gene, CDR3 protein, CDR3 DNA. The D gene is left open where the match is weak. Clone size is given for some rows only: seen once, a few or many times, or a class if the clone is expanded.

TRBV28,-,-,TRBJ1-2,CASSLRDGYYGYTF,TGTGCCAGCAGTTTGCGGGACGGGTACTATGGCTACACCTTC
TRBV5-4,-,-,TRBJ1-4,CASSLAGPGGEKLFF,TGTGCCAGCAGCTTGGCCGGGCCGGGAGGCGAAAAACTGTTTTTT
TRBV7-2,TRBD2,-,TRBJ2-2,CASSFLAGGRSGELFF,TGTGCCAGCAGCTTCCTAGCGGGGGGGCGAAGCGGGGAGCTGTTTTTT
TRBV7-7,TRBD1,once,TRBJ2-1,CASSLEGQGAYEQFF,TGTGCCAGCAGCTTAGAGGGACAGGGGGCTTATGAGCAGTTCTTC
TRBV27,-,-,TRBJ1-4,CASSLSWALGGEKLFF,TGTGCCAGCAGTTTAAGTTGGGCCCTGGGGGGAGAAAAACTGTTTTTT
TRBV5-6,TRBD1,-,TRBJ2-3,CASTQGATDTQYF,TGTGCCAGCACACAGGGGGCGACAGATACGCAGTATTTT
TRBV27,TRBD2,-,TRBJ2-1,CASSYGTTNNEQFF,TGTGCCAGCAGTTACGGGACTACTAACAATGAGCAGTTCTTC
TRBV6-5,TRBD2,once,TRBJ2-1,CASRIAGGPYNEQFF,TGTGCCAGCAGAATAGCGGGGGGGCCGTACAATGAGCAGTTCTTC
TRBV27,TRBD2,-,TRBJ2-5,CASSPPAGAQYF,TGTGCCAGCAGTCCCCCGGCGGGGGCCCAGTACTTC
TRBV7-4,-,-,TRBJ1-2,CASSLALRTDYNYGYTF,TGTGCCAGCAGCCTGGCCCTCCGGACAGACTATAACTATGGCTACACCTTC
TRBV27,-,-,TRBJ2-1,CASSSIAVVGYNEQFF,TGTGCCAGCAGTTCGATAGCGGTGGTAGGCTACAATGAGCAGTTCTTC
TRBV5-5,TRBD1,-,TRBJ1-6,CASSVDRGHSPLHF,TGTGCCAGCAGCGTTGACAGGGGGCATTCACCCCTCCACTTT
TRBV5-3,TRBD2,few,TRBJ2-3,CARSLPRGADTQYF,TGTGCCAGAAGCTTGCCACGGGGGGCAGATACGCAGTATTTT
TRBV5-4,-,-,TRBJ2-2,CATLGLNTGELFF,TGTGCCACCCTGGGCTTAAACACCGGGGAGCTGTTTTTT
TRBV10-3,-,-,TRBJ1-4,CAISEGQGLSEKLFF,TGTGCCATCAGTGAGGGGCAGGGATTGAGTGAAAAACTGTTTTTT
TRBV28,TRBD2,-,TRBJ2-1,CASSPSGGGYNEQFF,TGTGCCAGCAGCCCAAGCGGGGGCGGGTACAATGAGCAGTTCTTC